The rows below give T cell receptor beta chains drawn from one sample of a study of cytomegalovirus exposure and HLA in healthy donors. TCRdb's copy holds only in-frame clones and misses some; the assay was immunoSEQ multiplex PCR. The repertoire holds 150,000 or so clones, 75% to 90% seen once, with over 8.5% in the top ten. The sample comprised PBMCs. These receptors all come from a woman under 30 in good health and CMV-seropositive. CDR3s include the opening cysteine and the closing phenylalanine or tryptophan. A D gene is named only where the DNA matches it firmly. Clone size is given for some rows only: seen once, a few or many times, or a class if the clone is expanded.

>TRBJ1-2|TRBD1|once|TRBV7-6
TGTGCCAGCAGCTCACAGGGGGGTGGCTACACCTTC
CASSSQGGGYTF
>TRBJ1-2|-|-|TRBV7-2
TGTGCCAGCAGCTTAGCAGTCAGGGAGGCTGGCTACACCTTC
CASSLAVREAGYTF
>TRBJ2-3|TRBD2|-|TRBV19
TGTGCCAGTAGTATTCGGACTAGTGGCACAGATACGCAGTATTTT
CASSIRTSGTDTQYF
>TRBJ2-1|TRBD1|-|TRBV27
TGTGCCAGCAGTTCGCCGGGACAGGGGATCGATGAGCAGTTCTTC
CASSSPGQGIDEQFF
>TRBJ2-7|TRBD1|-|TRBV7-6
TGTGCCAGCAGCTTAATGACAGGGCAAACCTACGAGCAGTACTTC
CASSLMTGQTYEQYF
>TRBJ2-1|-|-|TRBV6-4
TGTGCCAGCAGTGACACAGGGATGAGTAATGAGCAGTTCTTC
CASSDTGMSNEQFF
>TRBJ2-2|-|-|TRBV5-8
TGTGCCAGCAGCTTGCATGGTGAGGGATTTGAGCTGTTTTTT
CASSLHGEGFELFF
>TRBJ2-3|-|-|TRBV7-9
TGTGCCAGCAGGCCTAGGAGCACAGATACGCAGTATTTT
CASRPRSTDTQYF
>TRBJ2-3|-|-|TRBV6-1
TGTGCCAGCAGTGACGGCAGGGGTAAAGATACGCAGTATTTT
CASSDGRGKDTQYF
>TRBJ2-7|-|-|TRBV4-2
TGTGCCAGCAGCCAAGAAACGCCCGGACTGTACTACGAGCAGTACTTC
CASSQETPGLYYEQYF
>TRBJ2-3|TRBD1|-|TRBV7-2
TGTGCCAGCAGCTCCGGACAGGGCCCTAATACGCAGTATTTT
CASSSGQGPNTQYF
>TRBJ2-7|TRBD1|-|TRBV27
TGTGCCAGCAGTTTATCGACAGGGGCCGGGAACGAGCAGTACTTC
CASSLSTGAGNEQYF
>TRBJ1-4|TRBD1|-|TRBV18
TGTGCCAGCTCACCACCGGGACAGATGAATGAAAAACTGTTTTTT
CASSPPGQMNEKLFF
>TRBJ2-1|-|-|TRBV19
TGTGCCAGTAGTAAAGGACAGAGCTCCTACAATGAGCAGTTCTTC
CASSKGQSSYNEQFF
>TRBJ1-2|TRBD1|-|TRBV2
TGTGCCAGCAACCACAGGGGCGCTAACTATGGCTACACCTTC
CASNHRGANYGYTF
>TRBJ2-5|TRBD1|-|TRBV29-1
TGCAGCGTTCCGGACAGGGGGCCAGAGACCCAGTACTTC
CSVPDRGPETQYF
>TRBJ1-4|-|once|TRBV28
TGTGCCAGCAGTCGATCCGAGGTGGATGAAAAACTGTTTTTT
CASSRSEVDEKLFF
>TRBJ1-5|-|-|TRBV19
TGTGCCAGTAGTATCGGTTCGGGGTTATACCAGCCCCAGCATTTT
CASSIGSGLYQPQHF
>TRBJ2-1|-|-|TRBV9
TGTGCCAGCAGCGGATCCCGAGGCGGGGGCCCTGGGAATGAGCAGTTCTTC
CASSGSRGGGPGNEQFF
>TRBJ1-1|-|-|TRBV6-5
TGTGCCAGCAGTTACTCGCGGCGGGGGTTTGCTTTCTTT
CASSYSRRGFAFF
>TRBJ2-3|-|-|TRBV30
TGTGCCTGGAGTGAAGACTACTTCGATACGCAGTATTTT
CAWSEDYFDTQYF
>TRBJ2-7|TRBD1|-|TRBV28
TGTGCCAGCAGTAGACAGGGGGCGCGGGACGAGCAGTACTTC
CASSRQGARDEQYF
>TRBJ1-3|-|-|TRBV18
TGTGCCAGCTCTCCCGACTTAGTCTCTGGAAACACCATATATTTT
CASSPDLVSGNTIYF
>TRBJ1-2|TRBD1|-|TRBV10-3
TGTGCCATCCGTGCGGGGACAGGAACCTATGGCTACACCTTC
CAIRAGTGTYGYTF
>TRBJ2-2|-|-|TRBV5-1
TGCGCCAGCAGTAGCAGGGAGGACGGGGAGCTGTTTTTT
CASSSREDGELFF
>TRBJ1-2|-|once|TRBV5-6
TGTGCCAGCAGCTTGGCCCTGGAGAACGCTAACTATGGCTACACCTTC
CASSLALENANYGYTF
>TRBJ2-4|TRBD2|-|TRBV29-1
TGCAGCGTTACCCGGACTAGCGGGGGGACCGGGGCCAAAAACATTCAGTACTTC
CSVTRTSGGTGAKNIQYF
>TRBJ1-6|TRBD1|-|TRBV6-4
TGTGCCAGCAGGGGACAGGGGAATAATTCACCCCTCCACTTT
CASRGQGNNSPLHF
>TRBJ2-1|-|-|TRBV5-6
TGTGCCAGCAGCCCCGGAGAGTGGCGGGGATACAATGAGCAGTTCTTC
CASSPGEWRGYNEQFF
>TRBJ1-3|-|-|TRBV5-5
TGTGCCAGCAGCCAACAAACCTCTGGAAACACCATATATTTT
CASSQQTSGNTIYF
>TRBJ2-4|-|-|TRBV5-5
TGTGCCAGCAGCTTGGTGGCAGGGGGGGCCAAAAACATTCAGTACTTC
CASSLVAGGAKNIQYF
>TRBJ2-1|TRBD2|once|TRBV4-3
TGCGCCAGCAGCCCGGGGGGAAACTACAATGAGCAGTTCTTC
CASSPGGNYNEQFF
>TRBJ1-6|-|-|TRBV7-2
TGTGCCAGCAGAAATCGGGGCGGGCCCGGGGGTTCACCCCTCCACTTT
CASRNRGGPGGSPLHF
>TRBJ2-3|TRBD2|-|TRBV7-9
TGTGCCAGCAGCTCGACTCGGACTAGCGGGGACGGGGATACGCAGTATTTT
CASSSTRTSGDGDTQYF
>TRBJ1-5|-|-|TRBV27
TGTGCCAGCAGCCCACTTATCGGCAATCAGCCCCAGCATTTT
CASSPLIGNQPQHF
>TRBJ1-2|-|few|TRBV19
TGTGCCAGTAGTATAACTCCCATCGATACGACAGGTATTGGCTATGGCTACACCTTC
CASSITPIDTTGIGYGYTF
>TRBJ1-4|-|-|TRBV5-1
TGCGCCAGCAGTCTGGCGGGGGGTGAAAAACTGTTTTTT
CASSLAGGEKLFF
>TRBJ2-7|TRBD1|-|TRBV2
TGTGCCAGCCAGAAGGGACAGGGGGTTCCCTACGAGCAGTACTTC
CASQKGQGVPYEQYF
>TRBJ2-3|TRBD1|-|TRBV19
TGTGCCAGTAGTATCGAGGGGGCAAATACGCAGTATTTT
CASSIEGANTQYF
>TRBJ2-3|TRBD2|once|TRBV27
TGTGCCAGCAGTTTTCTGACCAGGACTAGACTAAATACGCAGTATTTT
CASSFLTRTRLNTQYF
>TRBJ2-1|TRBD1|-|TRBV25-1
TGTGCCAGCAGTGACCCAGCAAAGAACAGGGGCGCCTACAATGAGCAGTTCTTC
CASSDPAKNRGAYNEQFF
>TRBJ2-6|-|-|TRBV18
TGTGCCAGCTCCCTGGAGGGGACTGGGGCCAACGTCCTGACTTTC
CASSLEGTGANVLTF
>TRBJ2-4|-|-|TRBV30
TGTGCCTGGAGTGTTAGCCTGGTGTACGCCAAAAACATTCAGTACTTC
CAWSVSLVYAKNIQYF
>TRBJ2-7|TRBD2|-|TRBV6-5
TGTGCCAGCAGTTCCTCAGCGGGGGGCTACACCTACGAGCAGTACTTC
CASSSSAGGYTYEQYF
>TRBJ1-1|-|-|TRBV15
TGTGCCACCAAAGGTTGGGCCGAGAACACTGAAGCTTTCTTT
CATKGWAENTEAFF
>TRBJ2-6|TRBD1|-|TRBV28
TGTGCCACTTTCCGGGACAGGCGCGCTGGGGCCAACGTCCTGACTTTC
CATFRDRRAGANVLTF
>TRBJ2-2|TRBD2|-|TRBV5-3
TGTGCCAGAAGCTTGGCCACTAGCGGGGGGCTATTAGGTCCCTCCCCCGGGGAGCTGTTTTTT
CARSLATSGGLLGPSPGELFF
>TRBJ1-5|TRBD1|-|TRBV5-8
TGTGCCAGCAGCCGCCGGCTGGGACAGGGACTTTATCAGCCCCAGCATTTT
CASSRRLGQGLYQPQHF
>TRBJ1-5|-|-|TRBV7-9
TGTGCCAGCAGCTTCGGGGCGGCAGGGAGGTCTGGAAATCAGCCCCAGCATTTT
CASSFGAAGRSGNQPQHF
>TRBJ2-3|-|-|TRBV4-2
TGTGCCAGCAGCCAATCGAGGGGGGATACGCAGTATTTT
CASSQSRGDTQYF
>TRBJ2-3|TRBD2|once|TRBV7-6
TGTGCCAGCAGCGCTTTAGCGGGGGGCAGCACAGATACGCAGTATTTT
CASSALAGGSTDTQYF
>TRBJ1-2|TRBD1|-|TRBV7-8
TGTGCCAGCAGCTTCCCGGGACAGGCAGGCTATGGCTACACCTTC
CASSFPGQAGYGYTF
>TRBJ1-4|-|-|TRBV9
TGTGCCAGCAGCGCACCGGGTAAGAATGAAAAACTGTTTTTT
CASSAPGKNEKLFF
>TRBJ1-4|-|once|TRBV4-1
TGCGCCAGCAGCCACCAGGACAACCCAGGTGAAAAACTGTTTTTT
CASSHQDNPGEKLFF
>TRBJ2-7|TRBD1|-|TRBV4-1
TGCGCCAGCAGCCAAACCGAGACAGGGGACGTAAGCGACGAGCAGTACTTC
CASSQTETGDVSDEQYF
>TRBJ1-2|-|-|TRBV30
TGTGCCTGGGGGGGGGCGGCTCGCGGCTACACCTTC
CAWGGAARGYTF
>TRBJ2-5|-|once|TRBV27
TGTGCCAGCAGTCCCGGTCCGGGGGCCCAGTACTTC
CASSPGPGAQYF
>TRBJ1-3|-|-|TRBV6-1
TGTGCCAGCAGTGTGGGAGGGTACGAAGTCTTTGGAAACACCATATATTTT
CASSVGGYEVFGNTIYF
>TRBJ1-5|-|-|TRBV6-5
TGTGCCAGACTTAATCAGCCCCAGCATTTT
CARLNQPQHF